The T cell receptor (beta chain) described here comes from a study of CD8 T cells in ankylosing spondylitis. Study-level points and caveats: There was a TCR beta motif, made of 7 to 9 highly homologous variants, that appeared characteristic of ankylosing spondylitis blood. Matched synovial fluid from ankylosing spondylitis patients was reported to be enriched for disease-linked clones. Some motif variants had been reported before (in reactive arthritis synovial fluid and blood). Clones linked to the disease showed a CD8+ phenotype. They occurred at relatively low frequencies in peripheral blood.

V dropped 0 bases and J dropped 0 bases, with 12 bases sitting between them. This CDR3 has 16 residues. CDR1 DFQATT and CDR2 SNEGSKA come from the germline V gene (reference sequence). On this clonotype itself: What it recognizes is unknown.

Using quantitative 5'-RACE with molecular barcodes, the authors made TCR beta libraries. A single record per CDR3 protein comes from TCRdb applying MiXCR to the 5' RACE reads. The sample includes a few hundred thousand distinct CDR3 sequences, 7.5% to 9% of them seen just once. Sequencing used blood, either unsorted or a sorted T cell fraction (not recorded which). The chain is built from TRBV20-1 and TRBJ2-1; D is unresolved. The receptor's source is a male donor with ankylosing spondylitis. CDR3 sequence: CSARDHTPHSYNEQFF. The CDR3 DNA is TGCAGTGCTAGAGATCATACTCCACACTCCTACAATGAGCAGTTCTTC.